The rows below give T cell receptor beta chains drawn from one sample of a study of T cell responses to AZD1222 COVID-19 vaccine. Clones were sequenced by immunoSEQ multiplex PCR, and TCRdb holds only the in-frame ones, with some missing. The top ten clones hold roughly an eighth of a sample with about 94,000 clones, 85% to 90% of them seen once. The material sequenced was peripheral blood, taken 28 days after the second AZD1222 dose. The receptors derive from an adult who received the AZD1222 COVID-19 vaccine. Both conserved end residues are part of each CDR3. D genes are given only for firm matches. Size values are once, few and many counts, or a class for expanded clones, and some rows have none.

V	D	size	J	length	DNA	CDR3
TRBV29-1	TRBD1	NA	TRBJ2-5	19	TGCAGCGTTGAAGATTGGGGGGACAGGGGGTTGATAGCGGGAGTAACCCAGTACTTC	CSVEDWGDRGLIAGVTQYF
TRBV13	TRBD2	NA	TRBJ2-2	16	TGTGCCAGCAGCCGTAGCGGGGGGGCCGACACCGGGGAGCTGTTTTTT	CASSRSGGADTGELFF
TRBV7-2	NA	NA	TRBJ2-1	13	TGTGCCAGCAGCTTAGCGCGGAACGGTCTTCGGTTCTTC	CASSLARNGLRFF
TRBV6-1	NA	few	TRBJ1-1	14	TGTGCCAGCAGTGAAGCGTCAGGGAACACTGAAGCTTTCTTT	CASSEASGNTEAFF
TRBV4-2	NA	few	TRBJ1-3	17	TGTGCCAGCAGCCAAGAGTGGGCGCAGAACTCTGGAAACACCATATATTTT	CASSQEWAQNSGNTIYF
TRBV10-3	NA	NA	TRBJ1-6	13	TGTGCCATCAGTCCGGGACAAAATTCACCCCTCCACTTT	CAISPGQNSPLHF
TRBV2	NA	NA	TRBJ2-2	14	TGTGCCAGCCGAAGGGGAGGGAACACCGGGGAGCTGTTTTTT	CASRRGGNTGELFF
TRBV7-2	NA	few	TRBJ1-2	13	TGTGCCAGCAGCCGGGACGGCTTCTATGGCTACACCTTC	CASSRDGFYGYTF
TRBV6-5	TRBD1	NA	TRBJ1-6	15	TGTGCCAGCAGTCAACAGGGGGCCGGGAATTCACCCCTCCACTTT	CASSQQGAGNSPLHF
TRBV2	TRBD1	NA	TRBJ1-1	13	TGTGCCAGCGCCCCTGACAGGGAAAGGGAAGCTTTCTTT	CASAPDREREAFF
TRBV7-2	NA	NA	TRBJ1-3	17	TGTGCCAGCAGCTTAGAAGGGCGGAGAAGCTCTGGAAACACCATATATTTT	CASSLEGRRSSGNTIYF
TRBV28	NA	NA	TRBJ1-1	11	TGTGCCAGCGGGCGAGGCACTGAAGCTTTCTTT	CASGRGTEAFF
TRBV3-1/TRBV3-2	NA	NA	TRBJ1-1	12	TGTGCCGTAAGCCCTCCGGGCACTGAAGCTTTCTTT	CAVSPPGTEAFF
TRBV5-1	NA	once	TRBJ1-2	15	TGCGCCAGCAGCTTGTCGGGGGAGGCGGCCTATGGCTACACCTTC	CASSLSGEAAYGYTF
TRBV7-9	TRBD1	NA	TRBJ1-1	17	TGTGCCAGCAGCTTAGTAGGACAGGGGGCTTGGGGCACTGAAGCTTTCTTT	CASSLVGQGAWGTEAFF
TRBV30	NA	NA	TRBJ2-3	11	TGTGCCTGGAGTCTGGGGGATACGCAGTATTTT	CAWSLGDTQYF
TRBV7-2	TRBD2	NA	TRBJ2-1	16	TGTGCCAGCAGCTTAGAGGCAGCGGGAGTGGGGGGTGAGCAGTTCTTC	CASSLEAAGVGGEQFF
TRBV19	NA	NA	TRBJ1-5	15	TGTGCCAGTACCCCCAAGGGGGGTTACAATCAGCCCCAGCATTTT	CASTPKGGYNQPQHF